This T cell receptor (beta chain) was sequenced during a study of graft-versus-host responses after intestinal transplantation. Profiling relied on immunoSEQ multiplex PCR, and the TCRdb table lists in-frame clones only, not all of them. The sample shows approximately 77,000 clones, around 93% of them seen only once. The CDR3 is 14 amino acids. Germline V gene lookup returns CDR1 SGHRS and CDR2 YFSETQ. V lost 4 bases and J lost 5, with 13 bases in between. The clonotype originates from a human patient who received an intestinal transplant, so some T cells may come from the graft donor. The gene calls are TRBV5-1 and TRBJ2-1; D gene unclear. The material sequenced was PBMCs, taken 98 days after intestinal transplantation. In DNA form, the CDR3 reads TGCGCCAGCAGCGGTCCAGCGACAAACAATGAGCAGTTCTTC. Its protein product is CASSGPATNNEQFF.